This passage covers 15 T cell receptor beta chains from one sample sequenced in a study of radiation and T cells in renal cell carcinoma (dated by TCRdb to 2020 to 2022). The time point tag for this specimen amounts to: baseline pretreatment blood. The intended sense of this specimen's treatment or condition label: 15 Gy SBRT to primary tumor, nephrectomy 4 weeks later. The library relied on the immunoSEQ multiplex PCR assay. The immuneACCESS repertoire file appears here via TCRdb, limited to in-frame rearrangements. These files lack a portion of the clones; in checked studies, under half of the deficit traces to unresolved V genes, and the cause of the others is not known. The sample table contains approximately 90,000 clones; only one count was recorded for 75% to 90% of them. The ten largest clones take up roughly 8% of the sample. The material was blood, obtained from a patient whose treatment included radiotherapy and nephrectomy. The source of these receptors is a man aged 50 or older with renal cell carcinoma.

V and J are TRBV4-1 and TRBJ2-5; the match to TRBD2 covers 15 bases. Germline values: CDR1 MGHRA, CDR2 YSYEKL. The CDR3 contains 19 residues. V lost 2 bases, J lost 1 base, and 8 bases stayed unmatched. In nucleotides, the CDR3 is TGCGCCAGCAGCCAACTGGGACTAGCGGGGGGCCATACCCAAGAGACCCAGTACTTC. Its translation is CASSQLGLAGGHTQETQYF.

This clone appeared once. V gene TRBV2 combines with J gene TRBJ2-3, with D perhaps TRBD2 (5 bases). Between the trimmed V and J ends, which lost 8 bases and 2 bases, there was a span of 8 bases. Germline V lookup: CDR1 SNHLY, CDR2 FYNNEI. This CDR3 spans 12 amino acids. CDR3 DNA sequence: TGTGCCAGCCAGCGGTCCACAGATACGCAGTATTTT. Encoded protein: CASQRSTDTQYF.

CDR3 amino acids: CASSLDPGIGELFF. The CDR3 nucleotides read TGTGCCAGCAGCTTAGACCCGGGGATCGGGGAGCTGTTTTTT. The rearrangement links TRBV7-2 to TRBJ2-2; possibly TRBD2 for D (5 bases). Germline V lookup: CDR1 SGHTA, CDR2 FQGNSA. V lost 1 base and J 7 bases, leaving 10 bases between the germline ends. The length of the CDR3 is 14 residues.

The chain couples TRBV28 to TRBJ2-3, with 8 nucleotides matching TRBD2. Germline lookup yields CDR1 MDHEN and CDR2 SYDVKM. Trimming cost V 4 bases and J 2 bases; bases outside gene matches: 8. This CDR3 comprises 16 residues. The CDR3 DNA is TGTGCCAGCAGTTCCCACGGGAGGGATTACACAGATACGCAGTATTTT. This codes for CASSSHGRDYTDTQYF.

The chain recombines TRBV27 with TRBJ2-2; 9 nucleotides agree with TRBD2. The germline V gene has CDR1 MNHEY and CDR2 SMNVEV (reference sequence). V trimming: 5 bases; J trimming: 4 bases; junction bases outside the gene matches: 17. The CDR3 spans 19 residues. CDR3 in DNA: TGTGCCAGCAGTCCCCTCCTGCGGCGGGAGGGCCGAGGCACCGGGGAGCTGTTTTTT. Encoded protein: CASSPLLRREGRGTGELFF.

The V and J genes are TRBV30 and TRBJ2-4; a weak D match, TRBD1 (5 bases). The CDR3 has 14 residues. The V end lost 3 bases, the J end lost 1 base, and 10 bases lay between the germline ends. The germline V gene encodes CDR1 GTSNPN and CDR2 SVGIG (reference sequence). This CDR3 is CAWRPPGAKNIQYF. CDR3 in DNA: TGTGCCTGGAGACCCCCAGGGGCCAAAAACATTCAGTACTTC.

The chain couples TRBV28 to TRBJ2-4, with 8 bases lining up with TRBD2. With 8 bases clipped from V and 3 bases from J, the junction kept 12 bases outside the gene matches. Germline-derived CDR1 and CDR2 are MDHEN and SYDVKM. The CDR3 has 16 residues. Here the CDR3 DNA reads TGTGCCAGCCCCCAGGGGAGCGGGAGAGGCAAAAACATTCAGTACTTC. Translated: CASPQGSGRGKNIQYF.

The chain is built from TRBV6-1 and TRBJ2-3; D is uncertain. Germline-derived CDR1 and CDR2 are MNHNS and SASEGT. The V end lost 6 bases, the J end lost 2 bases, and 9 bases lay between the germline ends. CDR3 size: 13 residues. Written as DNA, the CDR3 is TGTGCCAGCAGGACAAGGACCACAGATACGCAGTATTTT. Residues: CASRTRTTDTQYF.

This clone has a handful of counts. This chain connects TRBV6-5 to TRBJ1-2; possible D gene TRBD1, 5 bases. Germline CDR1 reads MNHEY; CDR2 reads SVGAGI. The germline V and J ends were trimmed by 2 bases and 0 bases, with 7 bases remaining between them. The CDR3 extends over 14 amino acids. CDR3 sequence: CASSYGGTNYGYTF. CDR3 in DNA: TGTGCCAGCAGTTACGGGGGGACTAACTATGGCTACACCTTC.

CDR3 protein: CASSLDRGMGQPQHF. As DNA, the CDR3 is TGTGCCAGCAGCTTAGATAGGGGAATGGGCCAGCCCCAGCATTTT. The V call is TRBV7-8, the J call TRBJ1-5; perhaps TRBD1 as D (5 bases). Germline values: CDR1 SGHVS, CDR2 FQNEAQ. V shed 1 base and J shed 7 bases, with 14 bases lying between them. This CDR3 contains 15 residues.

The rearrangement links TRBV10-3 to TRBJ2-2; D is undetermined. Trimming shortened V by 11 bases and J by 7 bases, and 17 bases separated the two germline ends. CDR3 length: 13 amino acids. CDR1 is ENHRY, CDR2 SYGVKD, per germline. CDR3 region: CALKPRDDGELFF. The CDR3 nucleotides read TGTGCCCTCAAGCCAAGGGATGACGGGGAGCTGTTTTTT.

The CDR3 reads CASSPLRDTEAFF. The DNA of the CDR3 is TGTGCCAGCTCGCCTCTCAGGGACACTGAAGCTTTCTTT. The rearrangement uses TRBV18 and TRBJ1-1, with D tentatively TRBD1 (5 bases). CDR1 and CDR2 from the germline V gene are KGHSH and LQKENI. The V gene lost 6 bases and the J gene lost 3 bases, with 11 bases spanning the gap. The CDR3 is 13 amino acids.

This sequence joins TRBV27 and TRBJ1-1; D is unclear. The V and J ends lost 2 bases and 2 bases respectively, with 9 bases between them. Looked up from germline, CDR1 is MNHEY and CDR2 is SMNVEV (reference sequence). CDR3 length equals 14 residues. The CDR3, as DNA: TGTGCCAGCAGTTTAGCCGGCAGTAACACTGAAGCTTTCTTT. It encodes CASSLAGSNTEAFF.

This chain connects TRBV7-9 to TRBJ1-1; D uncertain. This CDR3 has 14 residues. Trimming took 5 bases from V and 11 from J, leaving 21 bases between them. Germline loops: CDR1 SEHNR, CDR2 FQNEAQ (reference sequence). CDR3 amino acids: CASSPRAGSPGAFF. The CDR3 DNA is TGTGCCAGCAGCCCTCGGGCGGGGTCTCCTGGTGCTTTCTTT.

The CDR3 reads CAWSVIGYGYTF. Written as DNA, the CDR3 is TGTGCCTGGAGTGTAATAGGCTATGGCTACACCTTC. The chain employs TRBV30 and TRBJ1-2; D call uncertain. Germline V lookup: CDR1 GTSNPN, CDR2 SVGIG (reference sequence). Trimming shortened V by 0 bases and J by 4 bases, and 6 bases separated the two germline ends. This CDR3 is built from 12 residues.